This entry concerns a single TCR beta chain. No antigen is known for it. This sample was taken from a study of vaccination effects on CD4 cells after COVID-19. Study background: Post-vaccine sample collection fell at a median of 72 days after the second dose.

TCRdb keeps only in-frame clones here, not all; method: immunoSEQ multiplex PCR. The table lists roughly 24,000 clones, over 75% of them singletons, with about 6% in the top ten. Whole-study results and caveats: Of the vaccine-induced clones from healthy vaccinees, merely 1 of 255 recognized common cold coronaviruses as well. Whether induced by infection or by vaccine, clones showed marked clonal contraction late after vaccination.

Germline V gene data show CDR1 as SQVTM and CDR2 as ANQGSEA. Trimming left V 2 bases short and J 6 bases short, with 10 bases between. The CDR3 is 13 amino acids. CD4+ T cells specific for antigen were expanded with viral peptide pools by the ViraFEST assay before sequencing. Following culture for approximately ten days, CD4+ T cells were isolated. The cohort was immunized with two doses of either the BNT162b2 or mRNA-1273 vaccine. None of the vaccinated had previously contracted SARS-CoV-2, and their nucleocapsid antibodies tested negative. Material: CD4+ T cells from PBMCs cultured with SARS-CoV-2 spike peptides, obtained after COVID-19 vaccination. The rearrangement joins TRBV29-1 to TRBJ2-2; no reliable D call. This receptor was taken from a human donor who received a COVID-19 vaccine. Some clones in this sample may be carry-over from other donors' samples. CDR3 nucleotides: TGCAGCGTTGAACCGGCCGTTCCCGGGGAGCTGTTTTTT. Translating it yields CSVEPAVPGELFF.